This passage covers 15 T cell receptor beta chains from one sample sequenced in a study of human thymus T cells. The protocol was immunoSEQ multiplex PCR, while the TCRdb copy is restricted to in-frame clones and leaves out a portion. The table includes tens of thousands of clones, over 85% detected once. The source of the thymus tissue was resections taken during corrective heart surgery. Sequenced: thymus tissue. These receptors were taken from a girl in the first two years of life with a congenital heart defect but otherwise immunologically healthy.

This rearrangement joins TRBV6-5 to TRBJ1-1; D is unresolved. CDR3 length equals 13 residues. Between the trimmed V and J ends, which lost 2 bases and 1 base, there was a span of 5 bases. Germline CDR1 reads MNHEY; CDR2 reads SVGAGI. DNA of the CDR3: TGTGCCAGCAGTTACCAGGAGAACACTGAAGCTTTCTTT. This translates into CASSYQENTEAFF.

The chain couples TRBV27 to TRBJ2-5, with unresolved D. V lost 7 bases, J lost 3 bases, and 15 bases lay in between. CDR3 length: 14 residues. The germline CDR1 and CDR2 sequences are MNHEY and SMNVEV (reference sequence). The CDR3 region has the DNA TGTGCCAGCACTTGCGTCCATACGGAAGAGACCCAGTACTTC. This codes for CASTCVHTEETQYF.

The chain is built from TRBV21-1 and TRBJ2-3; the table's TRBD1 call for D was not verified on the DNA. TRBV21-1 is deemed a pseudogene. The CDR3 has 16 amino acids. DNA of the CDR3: TGTGCCAGCAGCAAAGACCAGTTTTTCTCCACAGATACGCAGTATTTT. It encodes CASSKDQFFSTDTQYF.

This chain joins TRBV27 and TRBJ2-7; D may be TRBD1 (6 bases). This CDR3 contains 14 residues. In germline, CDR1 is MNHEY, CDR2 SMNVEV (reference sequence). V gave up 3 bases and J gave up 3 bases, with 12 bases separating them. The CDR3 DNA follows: TGTGCCAGCAGTTTTAAGGCAGGGGACTACGAGCAGTACTTC. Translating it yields CASSFKAGDYEQYF.

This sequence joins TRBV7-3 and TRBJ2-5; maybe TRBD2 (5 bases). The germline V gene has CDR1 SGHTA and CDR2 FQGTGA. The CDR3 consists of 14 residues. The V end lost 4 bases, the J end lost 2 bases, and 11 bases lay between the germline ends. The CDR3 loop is CASSWVGVQETQYF. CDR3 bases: TGTGCCAGCAGCTGGGTCGGGGTGCAAGAGACCCAGTACTTC.

CDR3: CASSLQKREGETGELFF. CDR3 DNA: TGTGCCAGCAGCTTACAGAAGCGGGAGGGAGAAACCGGGGAGCTGTTTTTT. The chain couples TRBV5-4 to TRBJ2-2; 10 bases are a match to TRBD2. The germline V gene encodes CDR1 SGHNT and CDR2 YYREEE (reference sequence). The CDR3 has 17 amino acids. Trimming took 2 bases from V and 5 from J; bases not matched to a gene: 9.

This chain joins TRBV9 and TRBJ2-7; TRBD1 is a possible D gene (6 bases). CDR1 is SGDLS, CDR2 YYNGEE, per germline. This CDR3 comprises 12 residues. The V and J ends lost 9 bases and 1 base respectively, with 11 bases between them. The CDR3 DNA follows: TGTGCCAACCAGGGGACGTCCTACGAGCAGTACTTC. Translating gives CANQGTSYEQYF. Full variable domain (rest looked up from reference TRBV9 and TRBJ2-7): DSGVTQTPKHLITATGQRVTLRCSPRSGDLSVYWYQQSLDQGLQFLIQYYNGEERAKGNILERFSAQQFPDLHSELNLSSLELGDSALYFCANQGTSYEQYFGPGTRLTVT.

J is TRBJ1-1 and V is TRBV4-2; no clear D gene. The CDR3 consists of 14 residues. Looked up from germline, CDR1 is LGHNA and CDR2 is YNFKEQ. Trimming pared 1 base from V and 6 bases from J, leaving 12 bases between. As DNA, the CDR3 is TGTGCCAGCAGCCAAGGGGCGGGCCGTCCTGAAGCTTTCTTT. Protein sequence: CASSQGAGRPEAFF.

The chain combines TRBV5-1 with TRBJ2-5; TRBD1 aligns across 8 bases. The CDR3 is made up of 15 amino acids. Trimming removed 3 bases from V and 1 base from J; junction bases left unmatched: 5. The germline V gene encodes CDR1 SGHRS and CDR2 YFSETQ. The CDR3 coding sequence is TGCGCCAGCAGCTCCGCTCAGGGGGCCCAAGAGACCCAGTACTTC. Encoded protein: CASSSAQGAQETQYF.

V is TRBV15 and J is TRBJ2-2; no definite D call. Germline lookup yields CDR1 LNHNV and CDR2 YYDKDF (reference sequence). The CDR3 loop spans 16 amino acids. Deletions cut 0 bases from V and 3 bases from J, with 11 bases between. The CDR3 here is CATSRDLPIYTGELFF. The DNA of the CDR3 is TGTGCCACCAGCAGAGATCTGCCAATATACACCGGGGAGCTGTTTTTT.

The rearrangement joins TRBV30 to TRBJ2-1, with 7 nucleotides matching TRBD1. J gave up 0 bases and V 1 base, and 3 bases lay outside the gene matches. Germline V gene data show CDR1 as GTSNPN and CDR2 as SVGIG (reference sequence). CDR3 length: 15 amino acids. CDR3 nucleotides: TGTGCCTGGAGTGCTCGGGACAGCTCCTACAATGAGCAGTTCTTC. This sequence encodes CAWSARDSSYNEQFF. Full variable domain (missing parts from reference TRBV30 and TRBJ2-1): SQTIHQWPATLVQPVGSPLSLECTVEGTSNPNLYWYRQAAGRGLQLLFYSVGIGQISSEVPQNLSASRPQDRQFILSSKKLLLSDSGFYLCAWSARDSSYNEQFFGPGTRLTVL.

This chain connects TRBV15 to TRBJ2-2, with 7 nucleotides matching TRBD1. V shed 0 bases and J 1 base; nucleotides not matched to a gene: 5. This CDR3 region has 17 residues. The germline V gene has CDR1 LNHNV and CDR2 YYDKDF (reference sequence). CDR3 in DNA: TGTGCCACCAGCAGAGATCAGACAGGGAGGAACACCGGGGAGCTGTTTTTT. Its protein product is CATSRDQTGRNTGELFF.

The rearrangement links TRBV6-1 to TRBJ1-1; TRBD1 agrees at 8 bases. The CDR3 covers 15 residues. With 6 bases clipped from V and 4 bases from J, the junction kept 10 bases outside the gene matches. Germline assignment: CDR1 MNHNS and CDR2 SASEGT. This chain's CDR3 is CASRLRGPGSTEAFF. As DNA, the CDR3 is TGTGCCAGCAGACTCAGGGGGCCCGGGAGCACTGAAGCTTTCTTT.

CDR3 coding DNA: TGTGCCAGCAGACACCCGGGACAGGGCAGTGAAAAACTGTTTTTT. Translated: CASRHPGQGSEKLFF. V usage is TRBV27 and J usage is TRBJ1-4; TRBD1 agrees at 9 bases. V shed 6 bases and J 7 bases; nucleotides not matched to a gene: 9. Germline V gene sequence: CDR1 MNHEY, CDR2 SMNVEV (reference sequence). The CDR3 has 15 amino acids.

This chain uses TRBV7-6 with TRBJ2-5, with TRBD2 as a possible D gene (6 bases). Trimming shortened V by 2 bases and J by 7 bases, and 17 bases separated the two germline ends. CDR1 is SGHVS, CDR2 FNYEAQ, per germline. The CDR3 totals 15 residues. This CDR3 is CASSLHPGLRLTQYF. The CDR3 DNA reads TGTGCCAGCAGCTTACACCCGGGACTCCGACTGACCCAGTACTTC.